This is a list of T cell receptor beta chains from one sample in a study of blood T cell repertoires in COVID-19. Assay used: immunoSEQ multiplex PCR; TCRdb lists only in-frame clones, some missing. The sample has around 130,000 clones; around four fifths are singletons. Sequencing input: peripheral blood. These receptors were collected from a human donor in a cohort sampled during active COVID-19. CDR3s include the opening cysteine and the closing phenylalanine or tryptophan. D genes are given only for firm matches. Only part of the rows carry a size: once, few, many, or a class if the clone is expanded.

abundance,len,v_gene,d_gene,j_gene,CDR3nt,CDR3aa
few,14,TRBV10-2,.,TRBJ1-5,TGCGCCAGCAGGCCGACAGGAAGCAATCAGCCCCAGCATTTT,CASRPTGSNQPQHF
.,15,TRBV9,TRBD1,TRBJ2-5,TGTGCCAGCAGCGTAGGGGTCGGACAGGGAGAGACCCAGTACTTC,CASSVGVGQGETQYF
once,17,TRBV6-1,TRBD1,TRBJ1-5,TGTGCCAGCAGTGAACTTATGACAGGGGGGTTCAGTCAGCCCCAGCATTTT,CASSELMTGGFSQPQHF
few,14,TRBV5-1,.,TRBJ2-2,TGCGCCAGCAGCTTGCAACTAGCAAGCGGGGAGCTGTTTTTT,CASSLQLASGELFF
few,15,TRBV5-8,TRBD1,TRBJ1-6,TGTGCCAGCAGCAAGGACAGGGGTTTTGGTTCACCCCTCCACTTT,CASSKDRGFGSPLHF
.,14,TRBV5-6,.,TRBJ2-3,TGTGCCAGCAGCTTGGAAGGGGCGCGGGGTACGCAGTATTTT,CASSLEGARGTQYF
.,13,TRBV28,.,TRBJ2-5,TGTGCCAGCAGTTCACGAGGGCAAGAGACCCAGTACTTC,CASSSRGQETQYF
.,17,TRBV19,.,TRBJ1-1,TGTGCCAGTAGTATGGTCCAGGGCGGAAGCTTGGGCACTGAAGCTTTCTTT,CASSMVQGGSLGTEAFF
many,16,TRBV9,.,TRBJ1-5,TGTGCCAGCAGCGAGACCCACAGGGTCTCAGCTCAGCCCCAGCATTTT,CASSETHRVSAQPQHF
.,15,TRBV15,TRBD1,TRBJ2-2,TGTGCCACCAGCAGGGACAGGGGGTTTAACGGGGAGCTGTTTTTT,CATSRDRGFNGELFF
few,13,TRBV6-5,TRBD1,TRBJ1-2,TGTGCCAGCAGTCTGACAGGGAATCATGGCTACACCTTC,CASSLTGNHGYTF
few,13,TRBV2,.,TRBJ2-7,TGTGCCAGCAGTGCAGAGCAGGGCCACGAGCAGTACTTC,CASSAEQGHEQYF
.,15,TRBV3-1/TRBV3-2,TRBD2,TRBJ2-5,TGTGCCAGCAGCCTCAACCGGCTAGCGGGGGAGACCCAGTACTTC,CASSLNRLAGETQYF
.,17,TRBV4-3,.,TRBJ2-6,TGCGCCAGCAGCCAGGCTACAGGGAGCTCTGGGGCCAACGTCCTGACTTTC,CASSQATGSSGANVLTF
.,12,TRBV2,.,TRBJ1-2,TGTGCCAGCAGTGAATCTTATGGCGGCTACACCTTC,CASSESYGGYTF
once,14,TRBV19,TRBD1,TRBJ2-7,TGTGCCAGTAGTACCTGGGACAGCTCCTACGAGCAGTACTTC,CASSTWDSSYEQYF
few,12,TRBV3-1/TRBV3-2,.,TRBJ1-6,TGTGCCAGCAGCCTCAGTAATTCACCCCTCCACTTT,CASSLSNSPLHF
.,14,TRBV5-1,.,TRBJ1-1,TGCGCCAGCAGCTCAGGGACACACAACACTGAAGCTTTCTTT,CASSSGTHNTEAFF
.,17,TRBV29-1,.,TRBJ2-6,TGCAGCGCGGGTACGCAGGGAACTTCTGCCGGGGCCAACGTCCTGACTTTC,CSAGTQGTSAGANVLTF
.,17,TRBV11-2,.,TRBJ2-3,TGTGCCAGCAGCCCACTGGGGGGTCGAAGCCACTCAGATACGCAGTATTTT,CASSPLGGRSHSDTQYF